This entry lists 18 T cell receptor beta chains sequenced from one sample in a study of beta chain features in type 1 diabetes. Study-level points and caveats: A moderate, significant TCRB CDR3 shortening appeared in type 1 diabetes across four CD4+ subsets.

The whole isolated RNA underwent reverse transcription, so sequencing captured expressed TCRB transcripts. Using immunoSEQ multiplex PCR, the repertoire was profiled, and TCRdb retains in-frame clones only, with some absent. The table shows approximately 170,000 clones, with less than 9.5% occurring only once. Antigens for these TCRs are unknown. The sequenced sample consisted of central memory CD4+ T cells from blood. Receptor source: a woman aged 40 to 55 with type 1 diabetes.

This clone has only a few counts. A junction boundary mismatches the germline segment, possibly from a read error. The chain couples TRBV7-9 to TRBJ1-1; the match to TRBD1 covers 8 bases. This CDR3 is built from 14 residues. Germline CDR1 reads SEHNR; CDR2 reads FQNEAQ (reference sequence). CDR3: CASSLYLGTGVHVF. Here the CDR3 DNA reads TGTGCCAGCAGCCTCTATTTAGGGACAGGAGTCCACGTCTTT. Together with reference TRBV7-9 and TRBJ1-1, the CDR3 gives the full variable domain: DTGVSQNPRHKITKRGQNVTFRCDPISEHNRLYWYRQTLGQGPEFLTYFQNEAQLEKSRLLSDRFSAERPKGSFSTLEIQRTEQGDSAMYLCASSLYLGTGVHVFGQGTRLTVV.

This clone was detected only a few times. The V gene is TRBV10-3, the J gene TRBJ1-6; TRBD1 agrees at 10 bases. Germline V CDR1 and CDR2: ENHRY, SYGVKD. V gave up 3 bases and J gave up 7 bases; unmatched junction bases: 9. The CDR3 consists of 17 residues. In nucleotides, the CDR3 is TGTGCCATCAGTGACCAAGACAGGGGGCAGGGGAATTCACCCCTCCACTTT. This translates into CAISDQDRGQGNSPLHF.

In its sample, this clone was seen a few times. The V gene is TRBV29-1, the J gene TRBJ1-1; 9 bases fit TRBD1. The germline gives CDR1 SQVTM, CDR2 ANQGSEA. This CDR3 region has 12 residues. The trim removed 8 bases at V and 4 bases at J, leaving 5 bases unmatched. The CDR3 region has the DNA TGCAGCACTGGACAGGGGAGCACTGAAGCTTTCTTT. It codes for CSTGQGSTEAFF.

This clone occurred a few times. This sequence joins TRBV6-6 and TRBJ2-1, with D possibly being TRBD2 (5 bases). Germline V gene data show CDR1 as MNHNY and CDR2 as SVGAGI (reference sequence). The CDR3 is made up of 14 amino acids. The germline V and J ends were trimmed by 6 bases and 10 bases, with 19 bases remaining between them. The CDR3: CASSLDRTYREQFF. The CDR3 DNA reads TGTGCCAGCAGCCTGGACCGGACTTATAGGGAGCAGTTCTTC.

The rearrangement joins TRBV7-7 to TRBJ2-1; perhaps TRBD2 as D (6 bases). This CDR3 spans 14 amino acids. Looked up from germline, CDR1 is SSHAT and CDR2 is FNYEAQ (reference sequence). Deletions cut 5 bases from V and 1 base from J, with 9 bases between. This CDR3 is CASSTGTSYNEQFF. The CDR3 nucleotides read TGTGCCAGCAGCACCGGGACTTCCTACAATGAGCAGTTCTTC. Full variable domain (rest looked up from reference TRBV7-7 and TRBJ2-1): GAGVSQSPRYKVTKRGQDVTLRCDPISSHATLYWYQQALGQGPEFLTYFNYEAQPDKSGLPSDRFSAERPEGSISTLTIQRTEQRDSAMYRCASSTGTSYNEQFFGPGTRLTVL.

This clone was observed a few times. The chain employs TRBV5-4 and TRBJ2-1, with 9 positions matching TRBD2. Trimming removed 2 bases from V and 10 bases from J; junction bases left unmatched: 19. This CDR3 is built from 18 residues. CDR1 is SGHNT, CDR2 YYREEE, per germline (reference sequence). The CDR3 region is CASSFPPLAGPANREQFF. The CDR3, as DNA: TGTGCCAGCAGCTTTCCCCCTCTAGCGGGACCCGCCAATAGGGAGCAGTTCTTC.

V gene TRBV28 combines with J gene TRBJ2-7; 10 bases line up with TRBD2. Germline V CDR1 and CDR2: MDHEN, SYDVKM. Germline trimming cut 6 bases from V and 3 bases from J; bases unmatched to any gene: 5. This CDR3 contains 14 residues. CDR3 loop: CASRLAGPDYEQYF. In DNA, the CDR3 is TGTGCCAGCAGACTAGCGGGACCGGACTACGAGCAGTACTTC. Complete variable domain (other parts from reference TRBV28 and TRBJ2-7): DVKVTQSSRYLVKRTGEKVFLECVQDMDHENMFWYRQDPGLGLRLIYFSYDVKMKEKGDIPEGYSVSREKKERFSLILESASTNQTSMYLCASRLAGPDYEQYFGPGTRLTVT.

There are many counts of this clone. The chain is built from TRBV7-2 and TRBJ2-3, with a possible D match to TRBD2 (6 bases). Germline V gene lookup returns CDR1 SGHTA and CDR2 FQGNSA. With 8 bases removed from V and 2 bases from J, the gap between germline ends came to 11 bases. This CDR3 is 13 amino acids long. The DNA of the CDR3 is TGTGCCAGCGGAGGGGCGGACACAGATACGCAGTATTTT. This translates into CASGGADTDTQYF.

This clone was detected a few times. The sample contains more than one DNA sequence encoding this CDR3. This CDR3 is CAWSRQGDQPQHF. In DNA, the CDR3 is TGTGCCTGGAGTAGGCAGGGGGATCAGCCCCAGCATTTT. This chain joins TRBV30 and TRBJ1-5; 7 bases are a match to TRBD1. Unmatched junction bases numbered 3, after V lost 2 bases and J lost 5 bases. CDR3 size: 13 residues. Germline V gene lookup returns CDR1 GTSNPN and CDR2 SVGIG (reference sequence).

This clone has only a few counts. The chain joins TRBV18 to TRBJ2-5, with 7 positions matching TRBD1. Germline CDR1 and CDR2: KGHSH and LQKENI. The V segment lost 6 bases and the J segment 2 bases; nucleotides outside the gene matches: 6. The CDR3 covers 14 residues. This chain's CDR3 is CASSYTGQQETQYF. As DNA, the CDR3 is TGTGCCAGCTCCTACACGGGACAGCAAGAGACCCAGTACTTC.

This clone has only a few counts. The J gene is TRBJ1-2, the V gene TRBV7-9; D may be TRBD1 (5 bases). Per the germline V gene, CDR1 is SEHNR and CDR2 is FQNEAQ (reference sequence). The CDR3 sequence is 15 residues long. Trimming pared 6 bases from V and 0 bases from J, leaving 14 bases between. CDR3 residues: CASSSGGRANYGYTF. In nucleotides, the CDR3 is TGTGCCAGCAGTTCTGGCGGCAGGGCTAACTATGGCTACACCTTC. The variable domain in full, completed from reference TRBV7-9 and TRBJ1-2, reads DTGVSQNPRHKITKRGQNVTFRCDPISEHNRLYWYRQTLGQGPEFLTYFQNEAQLEKSRLLSDRFSAERPKGSFSTLEIQRTEQGDSAMYLCASSSGGRANYGYTFGSGTRLTVV.

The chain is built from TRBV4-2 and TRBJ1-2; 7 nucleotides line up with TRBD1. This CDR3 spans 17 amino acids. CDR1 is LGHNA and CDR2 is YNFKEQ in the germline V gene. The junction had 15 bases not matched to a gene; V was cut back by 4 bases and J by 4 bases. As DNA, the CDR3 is TGTGCCAGCAGCCTCCCCCATCCGACAGGGTTCCGCTATGGCTACACCTTC. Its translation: CASSLPHPTGFRYGYTF.

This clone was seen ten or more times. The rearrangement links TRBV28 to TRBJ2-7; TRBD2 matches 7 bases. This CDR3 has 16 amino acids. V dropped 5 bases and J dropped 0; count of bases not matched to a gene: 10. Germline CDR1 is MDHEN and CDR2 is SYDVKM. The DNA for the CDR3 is TGTGCCAGCAGTGGTAGTGACGGGGGGAGCTCCTACGAGCAGTACTTC. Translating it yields CASSGSDGGSSYEQYF.

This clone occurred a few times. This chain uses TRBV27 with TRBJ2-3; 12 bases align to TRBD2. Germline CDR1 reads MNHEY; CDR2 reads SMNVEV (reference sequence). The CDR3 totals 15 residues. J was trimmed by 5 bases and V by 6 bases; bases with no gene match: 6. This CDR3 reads CASRASGGARDTQYF. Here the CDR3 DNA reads TGTGCCAGCAGAGCTAGCGGGGGGGCCAGAGATACGCAGTATTTT.

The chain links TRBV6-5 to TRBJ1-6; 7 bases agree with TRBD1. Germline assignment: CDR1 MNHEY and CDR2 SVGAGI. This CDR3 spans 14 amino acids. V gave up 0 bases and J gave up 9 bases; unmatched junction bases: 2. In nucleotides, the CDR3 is TGTGCCAGCAGTTACTCCGGGACAGTTTCACCCCTCCACTTT. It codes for CASSYSGTVSPLHF.

The CDR3 loop is CASKAGGRETQYF. For the CDR3, the DNA is TGTGCCAGCAAGGCGGGAGGAAGGGAGACCCAGTACTTC. V gene TRBV6-5 combines with J gene TRBJ2-5; 8 positions match TRBD2. The CDR3 is 13 amino acids. With V trimmed by 7 bases and J by 5 bases, 6 bases remained unmatched. Germline V lookup: CDR1 MNHEY, CDR2 SVGAGI.

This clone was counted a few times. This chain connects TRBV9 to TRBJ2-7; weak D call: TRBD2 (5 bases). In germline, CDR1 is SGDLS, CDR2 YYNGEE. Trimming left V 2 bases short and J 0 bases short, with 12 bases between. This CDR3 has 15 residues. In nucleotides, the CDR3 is TGTGCCAGCAGCGTGAATTACGGGGTCTCCTACGAGCAGTACTTC. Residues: CASSVNYGVSYEQYF.

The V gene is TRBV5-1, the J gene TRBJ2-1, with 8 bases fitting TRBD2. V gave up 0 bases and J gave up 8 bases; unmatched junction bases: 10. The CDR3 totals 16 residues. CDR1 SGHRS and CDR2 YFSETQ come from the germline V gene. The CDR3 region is CASSLGGTGGRHEQFF. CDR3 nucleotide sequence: TGCGCCAGCAGCTTGGGGGGTACGGGAGGGCGCCATGAGCAGTTCTTC.